Listed here are 24 T cell receptor beta chains from one sample, sequenced in a study of tumor and adjacent non-tumor tissue in lung cancer. The template was RNA from unsorted bulk tissue. This non-tumor lung sample came from over 3 cm beyond the tumor edge. The library came from three nested PCR rounds adapted from ARM-PCR protocols. TCRdb used MiXCR to reprocess the multiplex PCR reads, holding one entry per CDR3 protein. The sample has over 80,000 distinct CDR3 sequences, 80% seen once. The sample taken for sequencing was distant non-tumor lung tissue. Receptor source: a man in his sixties with small cell lung cancer.

With respect to this clonotype: A clone one base away is much larger, so this may be a read error. The chain employs TRBV5-1 and TRBJ2-3; 12 bases fit TRBD2. The CDR3 runs to 16 residues. Germline V gene sequence: CDR1 SGHRS, CDR2 YFSETQ. CDR3 sequence: CASSSLAGGAADMQYF. The CDR3 bases are TGCGCCAGCAGCTCCCTAGCGGGAGGGGCCGCAGATATGCAGTATTTT.

As for this clonotype: A much bigger clone sits one base away, suggesting this may be a read error. The chain has TRBV20-1 and TRBJ2-3, with D tentatively TRBD1 (6 bases). The V end was cut by 0 bases, the J end by 5 bases, with 9 bases between. This CDR3 is 13 amino acids long. Germline-derived CDR1 and CDR2 are DFQATT and SNEGSKA (reference sequence). The CDR3 loop is CSARDWGLDTQYF. CDR3 DNA: TGCAGTGCTAGAGATTGGGGGCTAGATACGCAGTATTTT.

The chain joins TRBV12-3 or TRBV12-4 to TRBJ1-5; tentatively, D is TRBD1 (6 bases). The length of the CDR3 is 18 residues. The CDR3 DNA follows: TGTGTCGGCAGTTTCTCGGACAGAGGCCGGTATAGCAATCAGCCCCAGCATTTT. Translated, it gives CVGSFSDRGRYSNQPQHF.

CDR3 amino acids: CASNSESRISGSGIEQFF. As DNA, the CDR3 is TGTGCCAGCAACTCAGAATCGAGGATTAGCGGGAGTGGTATTGAGCAGTTCTTC. This chain links TRBV11-1 with TRBJ2-1, with 9 bases matching TRBD2. This CDR3 region has 18 residues. The germline V gene has CDR1 SGHAT and CDR2 FQDESV (reference sequence). V gave up 7 bases and J gave up 9 bases; unmatched junction bases: 22. Complete variable domain (other parts from reference TRBV11-1 and TRBJ2-1): EAEVAQSPRYKITEKSQAVAFWCDPISGHATLYWYRQILGQGPELLVQFQDESVVDDSQLPKDRFSAERLKGVDSTLKIQPAELGDSAMYLCASNSESRISGSGIEQFFGPGTRLTVL.

Of note for this clonotype: Its ends do not fully match the called genes, so a read error is possible. The V gene is TRBV6-2 or TRBV6-3, the J gene TRBJ2-6, with TRBD2 matching over 11 bases. The germline CDR1 and CDR2 sequences are MNHEY and SVGEGT. The CDR3 extends over 18 amino acids. The CDR3 protein is CANSFTSGRIAGANVLTF. Written as DNA, the CDR3 is TGTGCCAACAGTTTTACTAGCGGGAGAATCGCTGGGGCCAACGTCCTGACTTTC.

In its sample, this clonotype was seen many times. The J gene is TRBJ1-4, the V gene TRBV7-9, with D hard to call. CDR3 length: 11 residues. Germline lookup yields CDR1 SEHNR and CDR2 FQNEAQ (reference sequence). The germline V and J ends were trimmed by 6 bases and 8 bases, with 7 bases remaining between them. The CDR3 region is CASSQSEKLFF. CDR3 nucleotide sequence: TGTGCCAGCAGTCAATCAGAAAAACTGTTTTTT.

This clonotype was seen once. Relative to the germline gene, one junction end is altered; a read error may explain this. The genes are TRBV9 and TRBJ2-5, with 8 positions matching TRBD2. Germline values: CDR1 SGDLS, CDR2 YYNGEE. The CDR3 covers 17 residues. The CDR3 region is CASSVSTGLATGEIQYF. For the CDR3, the DNA is TGTGCCAGCAGCGTAAGTACCGGACTAGCAACAGGAGAGATCCAGTACTTC.

This clonotype was observed many times. The rearrangement uses TRBV7-9 and TRBJ1-4; D call uncertain. From germline, CDR1 is SEHNR and CDR2 FQNEAQ (reference sequence). The CDR3 has 11 residues. With 5 bases removed from V and 5 bases from J, the gap between germline ends came to 3 bases. The DNA of the CDR3 is TGTGCCAGCAGCCGCAATGAAAAACTGTTTTTT. Translated, it gives CASSRNEKLFF.

V gene TRBV4-1 combines with J gene TRBJ1-5; perhaps TRBD1 as D (6 bases). This CDR3 contains 13 residues. Germline V CDR1 and CDR2: MGHRA, YSYEKL. Trimming cost V 6 bases and J 9 bases, with 15 bases left between them. CDR3 in DNA: TGCGCCAGCAGTCAGGGGATCTCTCCGCCCCAGCATTTT. This encodes CASSQGISPPQHF.

The rearrangement uses TRBV7-9 and TRBJ1-2; no firm D call. Germline CDR1 and CDR2: SEHNR and FQNEAQ (reference sequence). The length of the CDR3 is 14 residues. The germline V and J ends were trimmed by 8 bases and 4 bases, with 17 bases remaining between them. The CDR3 DNA sequence: TGTGCCAGCGGCACCGCAGACGGGCTCTATGGCTACACCTTC. It encodes CASGTADGLYGYTF. The full variable domain, in which reference TRBV7-9 and TRBJ1-2 provide the parts outside the CDR3, is DTGVSQNPRHKITKRGQNVTFRCDPISEHNRLYWYRQTLGQGPEFLTYFQNEAQLEKSRLLSDRFSAERPKGSFSTLEIQRTEQGDSAMYLCASGTADGLYGYTFGSGTRLTVV.

Concerning this clonotype: The junction departs from germline at one end; a sequencing error may be responsible. The V and J genes are TRBV11-2 and TRBJ2-3; D unclear. The CDR3 runs to 16 residues. From germline, CDR1 is SGHAT and CDR2 FQNNGV. Written as DNA, the CDR3 is TGTGCCAACAGCTTAGTAGGTCCTCTCCGCACAGACACGCAGTATTTT. The encoded protein is CANSLVGPLRTDTQYF. The variable domain in full, completed from reference TRBV11-2 and TRBJ2-3, reads EAGVAQSPRYKIIEKRQSVAFWCNPISGHATLYWYQQILGQGPKLLIQFQNNGVVDDSQLPKDRFSAERLKGVDSTLKIQPAKLEDSAVYLCANSLVGPLRTDTQYFGPGTRLTVL.

Turning to this clonotype: Compared with germline, one end of the junction differs, possibly owing to a read error. The V call is TRBV10-2, the J call TRBJ2-5, with 8 bases aligning to TRBD2. Germline CDR1 and CDR2: WSHSY and SAAADI. The CDR3 spans 14 residues. The CDR3 protein is CAISESTSGLSQYF. The DNA for the CDR3 is TGCGCCATCAGTGAGTCTACTAGCGGCCTGTCCCAGTACTTC.

CDR3 sequence: CASSQNSGRFINEWFF. In nucleotides, the CDR3 is TGTGCCAGCAGCCAAAATAGCGGGAGGTTTATAAATGAGTGGTTCTTC. The rearrangement uses TRBV4-2 and TRBJ2-1; 10 nucleotides line up with TRBD2. The CDR3 has 16 residues. Trimming removed 2 bases from V and 15 bases from J; junction bases left unmatched: 16. CDR1 is LGHNA and CDR2 is YNFKEQ in the germline V gene.

This chain connects TRBV6-2 or TRBV6-3 to TRBJ2-7; a weak D match, TRBD1 (5 bases). CDR3 length equals 13 residues. Trimming shortened V by 9 bases and J by 0 bases, and 12 bases separated the two germline ends. The germline V gene encodes CDR1 MNHEY and CDR2 SVGEGT. The CDR3 reads CASGIDSSYEQYV. The CDR3 DNA is TGTGCCAGTGGTATAGACAGCTCCTACGAGCAGTACGTC.

Notes on this clonotype: A read error is likely, as this CDR3 ends without the conserved phenylalanine or tryptophan. The limits of the CDR3 on the DNA are not certain, so only TCRdb's listed CDR3 is given. The rearrangement links TRBV7-9 to TRBJ2-5. Termini included, the CDR3 measures 12 amino acids. From germline, CDR1 is SEHNR and CDR2 FQNEAQ (reference sequence). CDR3 protein: CASSTLEETHYS.

This clonotype came up once. An end of the junction differs from the germline gene, which may be a read error. The V and J genes are TRBV6-1 and TRBJ1-1; D not certain. Germline CDR1 reads MNHNS; CDR2 reads SASEGT. The CDR3 loop spans 15 amino acids. The CDR3 region has the DNA TGTGCCAGCAGCCCTATGGAGTACGGGAACACTAAAGCTTTCTTT. Its protein is CASSPMEYGNTKAFF.

The chain carries TRBV11-2 and TRBJ2-3; 8 bases fit TRBD2. The CDR3 is 14 residues long. V trimming: 10 bases; J trimming: 7 bases; junction bases outside the gene matches: 13. CDR1 is SGHAT and CDR2 is FQNNGV in the germline V gene. CDR3 DNA: TGTGCCAACAGGCTAGAAGCGGGGGTACATACGCAGTATTTT. Amino acid sequence: CANRLEAGVHTQYF.

This clonotype is medium-sized (0.01 to 0.1%) within its sample. This CDR3 is CSVGNRVTEAFF. In nucleotides, the CDR3 is TGCAGCGTCGGTAACAGGGTTACTGAAGCTTTCTTT. The J gene is TRBJ1-1, the V gene TRBV29-1; D is perhaps TRBD1 (6 bases). V was cut by 6 bases and J by 5 bases, with 13 bases left in between. This CDR3 contains 12 residues. CDR1 is SQVTM, CDR2 ANQGSEA, per germline. Full variable domain (rest looked up from reference TRBV29-1 and TRBJ1-1): SAVISQKPSRDICQRGTSLTIQCQVDSQVTMMFWYRQQPGQSLTLIATANQGSEATYESGFVIDKFPISRPNLTFSTLTVSNMSPEDSSIYLCSVGNRVTEAFFGQGTRLTVV.

V usage is TRBV28 and J usage is TRBJ2-3; 7 positions match TRBD2. The CDR3 consists of 18 residues. Unmatched junction bases numbered 16, after V lost 5 bases and J lost 2 bases. Germline V gives CDR1 MDHEN, CDR2 SYDVKM. The CDR3 DNA sequence: TGTGCCAGCAGTGACCCCAGCGGTGCTAGCGGTAACACAGATACGCAGTATTTT. Its protein is CASSDPSGASGNTDTQYF. Filled out from reference TRBV28 and TRBJ2-3, the complete variable domain reads DVKVTQSSRYLVKRTGEKVFLECVQDMDHENMFWYRQDPGLGLRLIYFSYDVKMKEKGDIPEGYSVSREKKERFSLILESASTNQTSMYLCASSDPSGASGNTDTQYFGPGTRLTVL.

This clonotype was counted only a few times. The chain couples TRBV9 to TRBJ2-1; no firm D call. Deletions cut 0 bases from V and 0 bases from J, with 7 bases between. From germline, CDR1 is SGDLS and CDR2 YYNGEE. This CDR3 has 15 residues. CDR3 bases: TGTGCCAGCAGCGTAGATTCCAACTCCTACAATGAGCAGTTCTTC. Amino acid sequence: CASSVDSNSYNEQFF.

For this clonotype: A much larger clonotype is one base distant, so this may be a read error. The gene calls are TRBV6-1 and TRBJ1-2; a possible D gene is TRBD1 (5 bases). The CDR3 extends over 12 amino acids. Deletions cut 10 bases from V and 7 bases from J, with 16 bases between. CDR1 and CDR2 from the germline V gene are MNHNS and SASEGT. CDR3 sequence reads: CATNTQGGGYTF. CDR3 in DNA: TGTGCCACCAACACGCAGGGTGGTGGCTACACCTTC.

Points on this clonotype: One end of the junction is discordant with germline, which a read error may explain. The chain recombines TRBV20-1 with TRBJ1-6, with D perhaps matching TRBD1 (5 bases). Germline CDR1 and CDR2: DFQATT and SNEGSKA (reference sequence). This CDR3 has 13 residues. Here the CDR3 DNA reads TGCAGTGTTAGATGGCAGGGTGGGTCACCCCTCCACTTT. This encodes CSVRWQGGSPLHF.

With regard to this clonotype: Germline is not matched at one junction end, which may reflect a read error. The chain recombines TRBV6-5 with TRBJ1-4; perhaps TRBD1 as D (6 bases). The V gene's germline CDR1 is MNHEY and CDR2 SVGAGI. The CDR3 contains 15 residues. The CDR3 sequence is CDSSYSSGVHKKLFF. CDR3 bases: TGTGACAGCAGTTACTCATCAGGGGTTCACAAAAAACTGTTTTTT.

The chain combines TRBV6-1 with TRBJ2-3; maybe TRBD2 (6 bases). V was clipped by 6 bases and J by 14 bases, with 36 bases between them. The CDR3 has 18 residues. Germline V gene sequence: CDR1 MNHNS, CDR2 SASEGT. CDR3 in amino acids: CASSSLGAGLLDSERLYF. For the CDR3, the DNA is TGTGCCAGCAGCTCCCTAGGGGCGGGACTCTTGGACTCGGAGCGGCTGTATTTT.